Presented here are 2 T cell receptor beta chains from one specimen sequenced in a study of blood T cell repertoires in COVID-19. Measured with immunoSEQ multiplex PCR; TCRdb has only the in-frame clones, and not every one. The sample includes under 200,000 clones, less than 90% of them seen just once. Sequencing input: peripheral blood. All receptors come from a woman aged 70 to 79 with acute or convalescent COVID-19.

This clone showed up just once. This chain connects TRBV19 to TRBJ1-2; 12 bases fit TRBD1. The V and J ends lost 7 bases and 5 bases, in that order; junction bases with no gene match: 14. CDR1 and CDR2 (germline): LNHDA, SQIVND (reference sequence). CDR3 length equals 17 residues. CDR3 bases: TGTGCCAGTAAACTAGGCGGGACAGGGGGCGCCCCTTATGGCTACACCTTC. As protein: CASKLGGTGGAPYGYTF.

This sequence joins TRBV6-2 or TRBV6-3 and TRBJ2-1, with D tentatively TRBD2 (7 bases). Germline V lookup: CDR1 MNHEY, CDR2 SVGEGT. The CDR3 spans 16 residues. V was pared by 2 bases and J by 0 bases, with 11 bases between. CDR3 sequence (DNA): TGTGCCAGCAGTTACGGGGGGGCAAGCTCCTACAATGAGCAGTTCTTC. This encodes CASSYGGASSYNEQFF.